Here is one TCR beta chain with its context. The V gene's germline CDR1 is MNHNS and CDR2 SASEGT. CDR3 size: 14 residues. With 6 bases clipped from V and 5 bases from J, the junction kept 7 bases outside the gene matches. This sample was included in a study of cytomegalovirus exposure and HLA in healthy donors. 60 Vbeta and 13 Jbeta primers were used in PCR. Method: immunoSEQ multiplex PCR; TCRdb's copy keeps in-frame clones and lacks some. The sample lists approximately 160,000 clones; roughly 70% were seen once. Sequencing was performed on PBMCs. The clonotype comes from a woman in her 40s in good health and CMV-seropositive. This chain joins TRBV6-1 and TRBJ2-7, with 10 bases that match TRBD1. CDR3 sequence reads: CASRGTGEWDEQYF. CDR3 sequence (DNA): TGTGCCAGCAGAGGGACAGGGGAGTGGGACGAGCAGTACTTC.